One sample yielded the 8 T cell receptor beta chains listed below, sequenced in a study of blood T cell repertoires in COVID-19. The protocol was immunoSEQ multiplex PCR, while the TCRdb copy is restricted to in-frame clones and leaves out a portion. Of 120,000 to 150,000 clones listed, around nine tenths are singletons. The sequencing sample was made of peripheral blood. The receptors shown here come from a woman aged 60-75 years with acute or convalescent COVID-19.

This clone occurred once. The chain employs TRBV19 and TRBJ1-1; D unresolved. The CDR3 extends over 13 amino acids. The V gene lost 3 bases and the J gene lost 1 base, with 6 bases spanning the gap. In germline, CDR1 is LNHDA, CDR2 SQIVND (reference sequence). This chain's CDR3 is CASSMTPNTEAFF. The CDR3 DNA reads as TGTGCCAGTAGTATGACACCGAACACTGAAGCTTTCTTT. The full variable domain, completed using reference TRBV19 and TRBJ1-1, is DGGITQSPKYLFRKEGQNVTLSCEQNLNHDAMYWYRQDPGQGLRLIYYSQIVNDFQKGDIAEGYSVSREKKESFPLTVTSAQKNPTAFYLCASSMTPNTEAFFGQGTRLTVV.

This clone is a singleton in its sample. V and J are TRBV7-9 and TRBJ1-6; no reliable D call. Germline V gene lookup returns CDR1 SEHNR and CDR2 FQNEAQ (reference sequence). V lost 1 base and J lost 6, with 7 bases in between. The CDR3 is 14 amino acids. This CDR3 reads CASSLGATNSPLHF. CDR3 coding DNA: TGTGCCAGCAGCTTAGGGGCCACTAATTCACCCCTCCACTTT.

The count of this clone is one. J is TRBJ2-7 and V is TRBV28, with 8 nucleotides matching TRBD2. The CDR3 loop spans 16 amino acids. The J segment lost 1 base and the V segment lost 2 bases, leaving 7 bases of the junction unmatched. The V gene's germline CDR1 is MDHEN and CDR2 SYDVKM. CDR3 in amino acids: CASSLSGGRRSYEQYF. CDR3 coding DNA: TGTGCCAGCAGTTTAAGCGGGGGCCGGAGATCCTACGAGCAGTACTTC. The full variable domain, in which reference TRBV28 and TRBJ2-7 provide the parts outside the CDR3, is DVKVTQSSRYLVKRTGEKVFLECVQDMDHENMFWYRQDPGLGLRLIYFSYDVKMKEKGDIPEGYSVSREKKERFSLILESASTNQTSMYLCASSLSGGRRSYEQYFGPGTRLTVT.

The chain carries TRBV16 and TRBJ1-1; D is possibly TRBD1 (6 bases). Germline V gives CDR1 KGHSY, CDR2 FQNENV. Trimming stripped 3 bases from V and 1 base from J, with 12 bases between. The CDR3 extends over 15 amino acids. The CDR3 nucleotides read TGTGCCAGCAGCCATTCGGGCAGGGGGAACACTGAAGCTTTCTTT. Protein: CASSHSGRGNTEAFF. Drawing the rest from reference TRBV16 and TRBJ1-1, the complete variable domain is GEEVAQTPKHLVRGEGQKAKLYCAPIKGHSYVFWYQQVLKNEFKFLISFQNENVFDETGMPKERFSAKCLPNSPCSLEIQATKLEDSAVYFCASSHSGRGNTEAFFGQGTRLTVV.

The chain links TRBV5-1 to TRBJ2-3; the D is unclear. The CDR3 is 14 amino acids. Germline lookup yields CDR1 SGHRS and CDR2 YFSETQ. Between the trimmed V and J ends, which lost 1 base and 2 bases, there was a span of 8 bases. CDR3 sequence: CASSLTDLTDTQYF. The CDR3 DNA follows: TGCGCCAGCAGCTTGACAGACCTCACAGATACGCAGTATTTT.

The CDR3 DNA sequence: TGCAGCGTTGAAGATCTCACAGTTGGGGCCAACGTCCTGACTTTC. Encoded protein: CSVEDLTVGANVLTF. The genes are TRBV29-1 and TRBJ2-6; D ambiguous. The CDR3 covers 15 residues. The V end was cut by 0 bases, the J end by 3 bases, with 9 bases between. Germline CDR1 reads SQVTM; CDR2 reads ANQGSEA.

V gene TRBV5-4 combines with J gene TRBJ1-3; D possibly corresponds to TRBD1 (6 bases). V was trimmed by 4 bases and J by 0 bases, leaving 17 bases between them. This CDR3 region has 17 residues. From germline, CDR1 is SGHNT and CDR2 YYREEE (reference sequence). As DNA, the CDR3 is TGTGCCAGCAGCCTGGGACAATTCGGTAGCTCTGGAAACACCATATATTTT. Translation gives CASSLGQFGSSGNTIYF.

This clone appeared once. This chain connects TRBV11-2 to TRBJ1-1, with 7 bases aligning to TRBD1. Germline V gene data show CDR1 as SGHAT and CDR2 as FQNNGV. J gave up 0 bases and V 6 bases, and 7 bases lay outside the gene matches. This CDR3 spans 15 amino acids. The CDR3 is CASSPLDRLNTEAFF. As DNA, the CDR3 is TGTGCCAGCAGTCCTTTGGACAGGTTGAACACTGAAGCTTTCTTT. The full variable domain, rest sourced from reference TRBV11-2 and TRBJ1-1, is EAGVAQSPRYKIIEKRQSVAFWCNPISGHATLYWYQQILGQGPKLLIQFQNNGVVDDSQLPKDRFSAERLKGVDSTLKIQPAKLEDSAVYLCASSPLDRLNTEAFFGQGTRLTVV.